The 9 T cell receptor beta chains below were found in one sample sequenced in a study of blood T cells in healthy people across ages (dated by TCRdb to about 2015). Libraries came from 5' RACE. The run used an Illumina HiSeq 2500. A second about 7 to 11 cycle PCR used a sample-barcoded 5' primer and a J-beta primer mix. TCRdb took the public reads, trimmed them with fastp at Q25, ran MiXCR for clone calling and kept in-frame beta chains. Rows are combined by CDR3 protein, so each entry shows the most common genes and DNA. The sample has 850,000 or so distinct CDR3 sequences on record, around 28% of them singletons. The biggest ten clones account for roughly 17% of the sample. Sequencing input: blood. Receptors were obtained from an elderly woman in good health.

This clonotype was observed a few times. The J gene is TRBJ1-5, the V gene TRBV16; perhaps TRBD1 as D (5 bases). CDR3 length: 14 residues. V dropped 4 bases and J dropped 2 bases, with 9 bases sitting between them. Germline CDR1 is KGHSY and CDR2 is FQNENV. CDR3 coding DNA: TGTGCCAGCAGCCGGGGCCGGGGCAATCAGCCCCAGCATTTT. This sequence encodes CASSRGRGNQPQHF.

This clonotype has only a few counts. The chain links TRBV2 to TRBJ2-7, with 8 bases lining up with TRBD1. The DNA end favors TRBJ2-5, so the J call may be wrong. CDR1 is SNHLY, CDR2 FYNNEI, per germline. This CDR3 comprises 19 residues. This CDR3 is CASRRGGTGQFRQPGTQYF. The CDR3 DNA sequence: TGTGCCAGCAGGAGGGGCGGGACAGGACAGTTCCGGCAACCGGGGACCCAGTACTTC.

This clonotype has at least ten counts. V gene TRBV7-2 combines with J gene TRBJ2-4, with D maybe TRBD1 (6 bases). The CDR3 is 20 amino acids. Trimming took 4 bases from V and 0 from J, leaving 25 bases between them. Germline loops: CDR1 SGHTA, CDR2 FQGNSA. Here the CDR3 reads CASSSEAGTNRMIAKNIQYF. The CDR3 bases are TGTGCCAGCAGCTCCGAGGCCGGGACAAATCGCATGATAGCCAAAAACATTCAGTACTTC.

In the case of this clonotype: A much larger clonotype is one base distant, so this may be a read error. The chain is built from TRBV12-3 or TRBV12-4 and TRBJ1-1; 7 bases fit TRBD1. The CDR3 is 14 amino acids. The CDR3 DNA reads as TGTGCCGGCAGTTCAGGGGGTCCGGGGACTGAAGCTTTCTTT. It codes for CAGSSGGPGTEAFF.

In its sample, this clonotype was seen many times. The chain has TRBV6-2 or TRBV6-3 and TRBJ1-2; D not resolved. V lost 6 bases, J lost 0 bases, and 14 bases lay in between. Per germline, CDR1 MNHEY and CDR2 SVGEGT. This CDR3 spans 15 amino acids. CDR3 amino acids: CASRPGRNPNYGYTF. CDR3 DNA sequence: TGTGCCAGCAGACCCGGACGCAACCCTAACTATGGCTACACCTTC.

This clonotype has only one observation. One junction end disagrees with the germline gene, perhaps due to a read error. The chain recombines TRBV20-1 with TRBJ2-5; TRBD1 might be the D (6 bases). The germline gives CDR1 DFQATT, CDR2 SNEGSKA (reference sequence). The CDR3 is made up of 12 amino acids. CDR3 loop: CSVRGRGETQYF. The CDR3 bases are TGCAGTGTTAGAGGCAGGGGAGAGACCCAGTACTTC.

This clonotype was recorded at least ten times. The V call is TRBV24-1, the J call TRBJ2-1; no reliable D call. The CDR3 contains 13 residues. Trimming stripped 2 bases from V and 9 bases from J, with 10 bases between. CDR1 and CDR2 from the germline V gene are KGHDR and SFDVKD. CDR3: CATSDYSRVEQFF. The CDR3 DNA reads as TGTGCCACCAGTGATTATTCACGGGTTGAGCAGTTCTTC.

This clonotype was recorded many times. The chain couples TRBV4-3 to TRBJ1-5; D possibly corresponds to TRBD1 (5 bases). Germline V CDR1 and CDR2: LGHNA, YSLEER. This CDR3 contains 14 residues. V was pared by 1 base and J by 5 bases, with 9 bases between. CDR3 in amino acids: CASSQVVTDQPQHF. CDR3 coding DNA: TGCGCCAGCAGCCAAGTTGTGACAGATCAGCCCCAGCATTTT.

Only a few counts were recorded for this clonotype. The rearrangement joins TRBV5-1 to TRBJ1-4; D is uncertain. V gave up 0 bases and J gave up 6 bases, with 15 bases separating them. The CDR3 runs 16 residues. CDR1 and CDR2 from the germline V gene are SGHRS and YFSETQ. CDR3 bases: TGCGCCAGCAGCTTGGCAGGTCGGGTTGGTGATGAAAAACTGTTTTTT. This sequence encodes CASSLAGRVGDEKLFF.